The next 12 T cell receptor beta chains were all read from a single sample in a study of CD8+ T cells in alopecia areata. Extraction and reverse transcription of RNA yielded cDNA as the sequencing template. Only in-frame clones appear in the TCRdb table, and some are missing; sequencing was by immunoSEQ multiplex PCR. The sample consists of 140,000 to 150,000 clones, about 51% of them appearing once. This sample comprised CD4+ T cells sorted from blood, obtained at week 0. Every receptor here comes from a human donor with alopecia areata.

The J gene is TRBJ2-7, the V gene TRBV7-2; D is possibly TRBD2 (6 bases). The V end lost 5 bases, the J end lost 0 bases, and 14 bases lay between the germline ends. Germline V gene sequence: CDR1 SGHTA, CDR2 FQGNSA. This CDR3 has 15 amino acids. CDR3 region: CASSPRSSGSYEQYF. DNA of the CDR3: TGTGCCAGCAGCCCGCGGAGTAGCGGCTCCTACGAGCAGTACTTC.

This chain joins TRBV4-1 and TRBJ2-1; 7 bases are shared with TRBD1. Germline lookup yields CDR1 MGHRA and CDR2 YSYEKL. V dropped 7 bases and J dropped 3; count of bases not matched to a gene: 9. The CDR3 spans 15 residues. The CDR3 spells CASTPGQDDYNEQFF. CDR3 nucleotide sequence: TGCGCCAGCACCCCAGGACAGGACGACTACAATGAGCAGTTCTTC.

The table lists this clone with many counts. V and J are TRBV6-6 and TRBJ2-1, with 12 bases that match TRBD2. Germline V gene data show CDR1 as MNHNY and CDR2 as SVGAGI (reference sequence). CDR3 length: 14 amino acids. Trimming at V came to 9 bases and at J to 5 bases, leaving 5 bases not matched to a gene. In DNA form, the CDR3 reads TGTGCCAGTCGTGCTAGCGGGAGGGACAATGAGCAGTTCTTC. This sequence encodes CASRASGRDNEQFF.

This clone has just a few counts. The chain has TRBV29-1 and TRBJ2-1, with D unclear. Trimming pared 1 base from V and 5 bases from J, leaving 6 bases between. CDR3 length: 12 residues. Germline V gene sequence: CDR1 SQVTM, CDR2 ANQGSEA. The CDR3 DNA reads TGCAGCGTTGAAGGATCCCACAATGAGCAGTTCTTC. Protein sequence: CSVEGSHNEQFF.

The chain combines TRBV6-6 with TRBJ1-1; D remains ambiguous. Germline CDR1 MNHNY, CDR2 SVGAGI (reference sequence). The germline V and J ends were trimmed by 6 bases and 1 base, with 12 bases remaining between them. This CDR3 has 14 amino acids. The CDR3 spells CASSQRTANTEAFF. In DNA, the CDR3 is TGTGCCAGCAGCCAAAGGACGGCGAACACTGAAGCTTTCTTT.

This clone was seen more than once but under ten times. The chain carries TRBV6-1 and TRBJ2-7; possibly TRBD2 for D (8 bases). The germline V gene encodes CDR1 MNHNS and CDR2 SASEGT. CDR3 size: 15 residues. The V end was cut by 5 bases, the J end by 7 bases, with 21 bases between. CDR3 DNA: TGTGCCAGCAGTATTACGGGAGGGGGCCGTGGGGAGCAGTACTTC. Its translation is CASSITGGGRGEQYF.

This sequence joins TRBV25-1 and TRBJ2-7, with D perhaps matching TRBD2 (6 bases). The CDR3 sequence is 14 residues long. The V and J ends lost 10 bases and 2 bases respectively, with 18 bases between them. Germline CDR1 reads MGHDK; CDR2 reads SYGVNS. The CDR3 coding sequence is TGTGCCACCCGCGGGACCCGGGGCCCCTACGAGCAGTACTTC. Translation gives CATRGTRGPYEQYF.

The V and J genes are TRBV29-1 and TRBJ1-2; D unclear. Trimming removed 3 bases from V and 4 bases from J, with 18 bases in between. This CDR3 has 15 residues. Per the germline V gene, CDR1 is SQVTM and CDR2 is ANQGSEA. The CDR3 protein is CSVDGDGRMSYGYTF. Written as DNA, the CDR3 is TGCAGCGTTGACGGTGACGGCAGGATGAGCTATGGCTACACCTTC.

The rearrangement links TRBV29-1 to TRBJ2-3; 7 bases align to TRBD2. Germline V lookup: CDR1 SQVTM, CDR2 ANQGSEA. The CDR3 consists of 13 residues. Trimming removed 3 bases from V and 3 bases from J; junction bases left unmatched: 3. Here the CDR3 reads CSVEGGATDTQYF. DNA for the CDR3: TGCAGCGTTGAGGGAGGGGCGACAGATACGCAGTATTTT.

This chain uses TRBV30 with TRBJ1-1; D is perhaps TRBD1 (6 bases). The CDR3 runs 15 residues. Germline V gene sequence: CDR1 GTSNPN, CDR2 SVGIG (reference sequence). V lost 2 bases and J 0 bases, leaving 13 bases between the germline ends. CDR3 residues: CAWSRSGAMNTEAFF. CDR3 nucleotide sequence: TGTGCCTGGAGTCGCTCAGGGGCCATGAACACTGAAGCTTTCTTT.

This clone came up once. The chain joins TRBV27 to TRBJ1-2, with TRBD1 identical over 7 bases. CDR1 MNHEY and CDR2 SMNVEV come from the germline V gene (reference sequence). The CDR3 loop spans 16 amino acids. With V trimmed by 2 bases and J by 2 bases, 8 bases remained unmatched. CDR3 in DNA: TGTGCCAGCAGTTTAACAGGGGTTTGGGGAAACTATGGCTACACCTTC. This sequence encodes CASSLTGVWGNYGYTF.

This clone was picked up a small number of times. V and J are TRBV2 and TRBJ2-1, with a weak D call TRBD1 (6 bases). V shed 6 bases and J shed 8 bases, with 17 bases lying between them. Germline CDR1 reads SNHLY; CDR2 reads FYNNEI. The CDR3 runs 14 residues. The CDR3 sequence is CASRELGGWDEQFF. The DNA for the CDR3 is TGTGCCAGCAGAGAACTAGGGGGTTGGGATGAGCAGTTCTTC.